These 22 T cell receptor beta chains share one sample of origin, sequenced in a study of T cells in localized non-small cell lung cancer. Assay used: immunoSEQ multiplex PCR; TCRdb lists only in-frame clones, some missing. In the table there are around 35,000 clones, 70% to 90% of which are singletons. The sequencing used peripheral blood, collected before any cancer treatment. Every receptor here comes from a woman aged 40 to 75 with stage I lung adenocarcinoma.

This clone was seen once. This sequence joins TRBV5-6 and TRBJ1-5, with D possibly matching TRBD1 (5 bases). V was clipped by 4 bases and J by 6 bases, with 14 bases between them. The CDR3 contains 14 residues. The germline V gene has CDR1 SGHDT and CDR2 YYEEEE. The CDR3 bases are TGTGCCAGCAGCATATGGACAAGTTTTCAGCCCCAGCATTTT. Translated: CASSIWTSFQPQHF.

V usage is TRBV6-4 and J usage is TRBJ2-1; TRBD1 agrees at 8 bases. Germline lookup yields CDR1 MRHNA and CDR2 SNTAGT. Trimming took 6 bases from V and 12 from J; bases not matched to a gene: 22. The CDR3 sequence is 17 residues long. The CDR3 DNA is TGTGCCAGCAGATCGGAAGAACGACAGGGGCCCTTGTTAGGGCAGTTCTTC. Translating gives CASRSEERQGPLLGQFF.

The J gene is TRBJ2-3, the V gene TRBV28; D tentatively reads TRBD1 or TRBD2 (6 bases each). Trimming pared 7 bases from V and 3 bases from J, leaving 20 bases between. The CDR3 contains 16 residues. Germline V gene data show CDR1 as MDHEN and CDR2 as SYDVKM. CDR3 coding DNA: TGTGCCAGCACCTCCCGAGGGGGGCAATTAACAGATACGCAGTATTTT. Translation gives CASTSRGGQLTDTQYF.

V gene TRBV9 combines with J gene TRBJ2-2; no clear D. Germline CDR1 SGDLS, CDR2 YYNGEE. V lost 0 bases to trimming and J lost 7 bases, with 1 base between them. The length of the CDR3 is 11 residues. This CDR3 reads CASSVDGELFF. CDR3 nucleotide sequence: TGTGCCAGCAGCGTAGACGGGGAGCTGTTTTTT.

This clone has only one observation. V gene TRBV5-6 combines with J gene TRBJ1-4, with D uncertain. V was clipped by 2 bases and J by 7 bases, with 12 bases between them. The CDR3 loop spans 14 amino acids. Per germline, CDR1 SGHDT and CDR2 YYEEEE. CDR3 sequence: CASSFRGLREKLFF. Written as DNA, the CDR3 is TGTGCCAGCAGCTTTAGAGGGTTGCGTGAAAAACTGTTTTTT.

The CDR3 loop reads CASSQQGWADTQYF. CDR3 nucleotides: TGTGCCAGCAGTCAACAGGGGTGGGCAGATACGCAGTATTTT. This sequence joins TRBV6-6 and TRBJ2-3, with 7 bases lining up with TRBD1. This CDR3 comprises 14 residues. J lost 4 bases, V lost 5 bases, and 6 bases had no gene match. Germline CDR1 is MNHNY and CDR2 is SVGAGI (reference sequence).

This clone was observed a handful of times. The chain couples TRBV7-2 to TRBJ1-6, with 10 bases lining up with TRBD1. The CDR3 loop spans 17 amino acids. Germline V lookup: CDR1 SGHTA, CDR2 FQGNSA. Trimming removed 5 bases from V and 10 bases from J; junction bases left unmatched: 14. CDR3 sequence: CASSPRGQGTWYSPLHF. As DNA, the CDR3 is TGTGCCAGCAGCCCTCGGGGACAGGGGACCTGGTACTCACCCCTCCACTTT.

This chain joins TRBV5-1 and TRBJ2-1; no reliable D call. V lost 0 bases, J lost 0 bases, and 10 bases lay in between. Germline V CDR1 and CDR2: SGHRS, YFSETQ. The CDR3 is 16 residues long. As DNA, the CDR3 is TGCGCCAGCAGCTTGGGGTCTGATAGCTCCTACAATGAGCAGTTCTTC. The encoded protein is CASSLGSDSSYNEQFF.

DNA of the CDR3: TGCGCCAGCAGCTTGGACTATGGGAAACTGTTTTTT. This encodes CASSLDYGKLFF. The V gene is TRBV5-1, the J gene TRBJ1-4, with D unclear. CDR3 size: 12 residues. Trimming removed 0 bases from V and 11 bases from J, with 8 bases in between. Germline loops: CDR1 SGHRS, CDR2 YFSETQ.

V gene TRBV5-4 combines with J gene TRBJ2-1; 8 positions match TRBD2. The length of the CDR3 is 18 residues. Germline loops: CDR1 SGHNT, CDR2 YYREEE (reference sequence). Unmatched junction bases numbered 8, after V lost 0 bases and J lost 0 bases. The CDR3 coding sequence is TGTGCCAGCAGCTTGGCTGTACTAGCGGAATCCTCCTACAATGAGCAGTTCTTC. Its protein is CASSLAVLAESSYNEQFF.

V usage is TRBV5-1 and J usage is TRBJ1-2; 11 positions match TRBD1. The CDR3 sequence is 13 residues long. Germline V gives CDR1 SGHRS, CDR2 YFSETQ. V lost 4 bases and J lost 8; bases outside the gene matches: 4. The CDR3 nucleotides are TGCGCCAGCAGCAGGGGACAGGGGGACGGCTACACCTTC. It encodes CASSRGQGDGYTF.

This chain joins TRBV11-2 and TRBJ2-2; 11 nucleotides match TRBD1. Germline CDR1 is SGHAT and CDR2 is FQNNGV. This CDR3 contains 14 residues. The junction had 1 base not matched to a gene; V was cut back by 6 bases and J by 4 bases. CDR3 in amino acids: CASRGTGGTGELFF. The DNA of the CDR3 is TGTGCCAGCAGGGGGACAGGGGGCACCGGGGAGCTGTTTTTT.

This clone was detected only once. The rearrangement links TRBV5-1 to TRBJ2-5; D remains ambiguous. The germline V gene encodes CDR1 SGHRS and CDR2 YFSETQ. The CDR3 is 13 residues long. V dropped 0 bases and J dropped 7 bases, with 10 bases sitting between them. In DNA form, the CDR3 reads TGCGCCAGCAGCTTGGGCCTGGAGAGGACCCAGTACTTC. Protein sequence: CASSLGLERTQYF.

The rearrangement joins TRBV12-2 to TRBJ1-1; the D segment call TRBD1 is taken from the table without a DNA check. TRBV12-2 is annotated as a pseudogene. This CDR3 is built from 17 residues. The CDR3 region is CASRLGLGRGRVTEAFF. CDR3 nucleotide sequence: TGTGCAAGTCGCTTAGGTCTAGGCAGGGGACGAGTCACTGAAGCTTTCTTT.

This clone was counted a few times. This chain connects TRBV6-6 to TRBJ1-2; D may be TRBD1 (5 bases). CDR1 and CDR2 from the germline V gene are MNHNY and SVGAGI (reference sequence). Trimming shortened V by 8 bases and J by 4 bases, and 11 bases separated the two germline ends. This CDR3 has 12 residues. CDR3 coding DNA: TGTGCCAGCGCGACAGTTACCTATGGCTACACCTTC. Its protein product is CASATVTYGYTF.

Concerning this clone itself: Germline and junction disagree at one end, which may indicate a read error. The V gene is TRBV30, the J gene TRBJ2-7; D remains unclear. This CDR3 is built from 11 residues. Germline-derived CDR1 and CDR2 are GTSNPN and SVGIG (reference sequence). CDR3: CAWRLSYEGHF. Here the CDR3 DNA reads TGTGCCTGGAGGCTTTCCTACGAAGGGCACTTC.

The V gene is TRBV7-3, the J gene TRBJ2-7; D is undetermined. The CDR3 runs to 15 residues. V lost 2 bases to trimming and J lost 4 bases, with 15 bases between them. Germline-derived CDR1 and CDR2 are SGHTA and FQGTGA. CDR3: CASSLQSIQTYEQYF. The CDR3 DNA sequence: TGTGCCAGCAGCTTACAATCGATCCAAACTTACGAGCAGTACTTC. The full variable domain, completed using reference TRBV7-3 and TRBJ2-7, is GAGVSQTPSNKVTEKGKYVELRCDPISGHTALYWYRQSLGQGPEFLIYFQGTGAADDSGLPNDRFFAVRPEGSVSTLKIQRTERGDSAVYLCASSLQSIQTYEQYFGPGTRLTVT.

This chain connects TRBV5-6 to TRBJ1-4, with D perhaps TRBD1 (5 bases). Germline CDR1 is SGHDT and CDR2 is YYEEEE. The CDR3 has 15 residues. Trimming took off 1 base at V and 7 bases at J, with 14 bases between the two ends. The CDR3 DNA reads TGTGCCAGCAGCTTGATGCACCTCGGGGGTGAAAAACTGTTTTTT. Translation: CASSLMHLGGEKLFF.

The rearrangement uses TRBV11-3 and TRBJ1-1; D unclear. Germline lookup yields CDR1 SGHNT and CDR2 YENEEA. The CDR3 runs 12 residues. V shed 7 bases and J shed 4 bases, with 10 bases lying between them. The CDR3 region is CASNRLATEAFF. DNA for the CDR3: TGTGCCAGCAACCGGCTCGCCACTGAAGCTTTCTTT.

The V call is TRBV7-2, the J call TRBJ1-6; D remains ambiguous. There are 14 residues in the CDR3. Trimming left V 1 base short and J 7 bases short, with 8 bases between. CDR1 is SGHTA and CDR2 is FQGNSA in the germline V gene. CDR3 residues: CASSLVQANSPLHF. Here the CDR3 DNA reads TGTGCCAGCAGCTTAGTCCAGGCGAATTCACCCCTCCACTTT. The full variable domain, in which reference TRBV7-2 and TRBJ1-6 provide the parts outside the CDR3, is GAGVSQSPSNKVTEKGKDVELRCDPISGHTALYWYRQSLGQGLEFLIYFQGNSAPDKSGLPSDRFSAERTGGSVSTLTIQRTQQEDSAVYLCASSLVQANSPLHFGNGTRLTVT.

The chain combines TRBV19 with TRBJ1-2; D might be TRBD1 (5 bases). V lost 7 bases, J lost 0 bases, and 12 bases lay in between. Germline lookup yields CDR1 LNHDA and CDR2 SQIVND (reference sequence). This CDR3 is built from 14 residues. The CDR3 spells CASKRGEPNYGYTF. CDR3 coding DNA: TGTGCCAGTAAAAGGGGAGAGCCTAACTATGGCTACACCTTC. The full variable domain, rest sourced from reference TRBV19 and TRBJ1-2, is DGGITQSPKYLFRKEGQNVTLSCEQNLNHDAMYWYRQDPGQGLRLIYYSQIVNDFQKGDIAEGYSVSREKKESFPLTVTSAQKNPTAFYLCASKRGEPNYGYTFGSGTRLTVV.

The chain has TRBV28 and TRBJ2-3; D uncertain. The germline V and J ends were trimmed by 5 bases and 2 bases, with 5 bases remaining between them. Germline V lookup: CDR1 MDHEN, CDR2 SYDVKM. The CDR3 has 12 amino acids. The DNA for the CDR3 is TGTGCCAGCAGTCCCCCCACAGATACGCAGTATTTT. It is translated as CASSPPTDTQYF.